The 7 T cell receptor beta chains given below trace back to one sample, sequenced in a study of technical replicates of blood from a few donors. The method was immunoSEQ multiplex PCR; TCRdb's version includes in-frame clones alone and lacks a portion of them. In the table there are almost 55,000 clones, 94% of which are singletons. Sequencing was done on a sample of T cells isolated from PBMCs. All receptors derive from a human donor in good health.

This chain joins TRBV9 and TRBJ2-2; 11 bases agree with TRBD2. Germline CDR1 SGDLS, CDR2 YYNGEE. This CDR3 comprises 21 residues. The V gene end was trimmed by 3 bases and the J gene end by 5 bases; junction bases not matched to a gene: 21. CDR3 loop: CASSARRWGLAAPHGTGELFF. CDR3 DNA sequence: TGTGCCAGCAGCGCCCGCCGGTGGGGACTAGCGGCCCCCCACGGGACCGGGGAGCTGTTTTTT.

This clone was seen a single time. The gene calls are TRBV6-5 and TRBJ2-7; 9 nucleotides match TRBD2. The CDR3 has 15 amino acids. Germline CDR1 is MNHEY and CDR2 is SVGAGI. J gave up 1 base and V 6 bases, and 7 bases lay outside the gene matches. The CDR3 protein is CASSLYAGGSYEQYF. CDR3 in DNA: TGTGCCAGCAGCCTGTACGCGGGAGGGTCCTACGAGCAGTACTTC.

V gene TRBV10-3 combines with J gene TRBJ2-7; 12 bases line up with TRBD2. Trimming took 3 bases from V and 4 from J; bases not matched to a gene: 13. The CDR3 contains 18 residues. Germline loops: CDR1 ENHRY, CDR2 SYGVKD. The CDR3 reads CAISERTPSGRADYEQYF. The CDR3 DNA sequence: TGTGCCATCAGTGAACGAACCCCTAGCGGGAGGGCAGATTACGAGCAGTACTTC.

This chain uses TRBV5-1 with TRBJ2-3; D not certain. The CDR3 is 13 amino acids. Germline-derived CDR1 and CDR2 are SGHRS and YFSETQ. V lost 7 bases and J 0 bases, leaving 9 bases between the germline ends. The CDR3 DNA is TGCGCCAGCCGCGGCGGTAGCACAGATACGCAGTATTTT. Translating it yields CASRGGSTDTQYF.

The chain joins TRBV6-5 to TRBJ2-1; 9 bases agree with TRBD1. The germline V gene has CDR1 MNHEY and CDR2 SVGAGI. The CDR3 extends over 15 amino acids. Trimming removed 10 bases from V and 1 base from J; junction bases left unmatched: 8. The CDR3 reads CATETGTGSYNEQFF. CDR3 nucleotides: TGTGCCACCGAAACCGGGACAGGGTCCTACAATGAGCAGTTCTTC.

This chain connects TRBV28 to TRBJ1-4; maybe TRBD1 (6 bases). Germline V gene data show CDR1 as MDHEN and CDR2 as SYDVKM. The CDR3 is 16 residues long. The ends were cut back, 6 bases at V and 5 bases at J, with 19 bases in the middle. The CDR3 nucleotides are TGTGCCAGCAGCTGGACAGTATCCAAACGAAATGAAAAACTGTTTTTT. Protein: CASSWTVSKRNEKLFF.

The V gene is TRBV9, the J gene TRBJ1-2, with D hard to call. Trimming left V 3 bases short and J 8 bases short, with 8 bases between. Germline-derived CDR1 and CDR2 are SGDLS and YYNGEE. CDR3 length: 11 amino acids. CDR3 sequence: CASSDRGGYTF. The CDR3 bases are TGTGCCAGCAGCGATCGAGGGGGCTACACCTTC.